The text below deals with one T cell receptor (beta chain). Its antigen remains unknown. The protocol was immunoSEQ multiplex PCR, while the TCRdb copy is restricted to in-frame clones and leaves out a portion. The top ten hold approximately 6% of the sample, which has around 330,000 clones, 67% seen once. The data belong to a study of cytotoxic CD8 clonotypes in ibrutinib-treated CLL. General study points: At ibrutinib response, clonality increased, and at progression it declined back toward baseline. Starting clonality was above that of age-matched healthy donors and tracked circulating CD8+ T-cell counts. The study found public clonotypes uncommon, contracting or stable on treatment.

Trimming at V came to 3 bases and at J to 7 bases, leaving 10 bases not matched to a gene. The CDR3 consists of 16 residues. The V gene's germline CDR1 is SGHRS and CDR2 YFSETQ. The sequence derives from a human donor with chronic lymphocytic leukemia. Source: PBMCs, taken after 36 months of ibrutinib treatment. The chain couples TRBV5-1 to TRBJ1-6; 7 nucleotides agree with TRBD1. The CDR3, as DNA: TGCGCCAGCAGCTCGCACCCTGACAGGGACAATTCACCCCTCCACTTT. This translates into CASSSHPDRDNSPLHF.